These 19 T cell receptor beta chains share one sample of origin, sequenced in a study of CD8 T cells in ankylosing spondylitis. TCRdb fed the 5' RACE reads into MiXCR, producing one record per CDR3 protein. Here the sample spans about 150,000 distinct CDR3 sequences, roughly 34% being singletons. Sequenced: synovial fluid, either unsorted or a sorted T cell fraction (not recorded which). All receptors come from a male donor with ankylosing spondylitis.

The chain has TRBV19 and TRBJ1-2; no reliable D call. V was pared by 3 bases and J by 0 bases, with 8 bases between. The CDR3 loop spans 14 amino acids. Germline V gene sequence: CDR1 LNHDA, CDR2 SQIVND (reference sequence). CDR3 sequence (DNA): TGTGCCAGTAGTATTCCCTTTGCTAACTATGGCTACACCTTC. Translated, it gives CASSIPFANYGYTF.

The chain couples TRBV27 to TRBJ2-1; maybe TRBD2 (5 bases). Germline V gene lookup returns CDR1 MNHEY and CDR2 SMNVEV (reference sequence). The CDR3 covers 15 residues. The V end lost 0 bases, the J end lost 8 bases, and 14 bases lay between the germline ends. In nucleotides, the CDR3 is TGTGCCAGCAGTTTATCTCTTCGGGGTAGCTATGAGCAGTTCTTC. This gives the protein CASSLSLRGSYEQFF.

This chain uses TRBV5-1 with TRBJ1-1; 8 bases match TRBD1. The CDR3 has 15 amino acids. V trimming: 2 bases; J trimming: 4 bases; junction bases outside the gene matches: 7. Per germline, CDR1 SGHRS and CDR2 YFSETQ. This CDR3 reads CASSLLQGAGTEAFF. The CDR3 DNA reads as TGCGCCAGCAGCTTATTGCAGGGGGCTGGCACTGAAGCTTTCTTT.

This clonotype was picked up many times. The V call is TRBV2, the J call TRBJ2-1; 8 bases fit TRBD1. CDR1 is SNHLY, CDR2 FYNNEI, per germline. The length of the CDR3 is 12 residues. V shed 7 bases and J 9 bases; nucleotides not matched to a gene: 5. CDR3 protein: CASNQGAGEQFF. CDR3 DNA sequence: TGTGCCAGCAACCAGGGGGCGGGTGAGCAGTTCTTC. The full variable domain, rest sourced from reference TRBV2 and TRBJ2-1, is EPEVTQTPSHQVTQMGQEVILRCVPISNHLYFYWYRQILGQKVEFLVSFYNNEISEKSEIFDDQFSVERPDGSNFTLKIRSTKLEDSAMYFCASNQGAGEQFFGPGTRLTVL.

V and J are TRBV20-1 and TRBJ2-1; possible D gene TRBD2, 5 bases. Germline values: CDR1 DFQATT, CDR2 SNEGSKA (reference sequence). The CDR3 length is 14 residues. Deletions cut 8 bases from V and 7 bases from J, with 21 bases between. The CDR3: CSPKGAALGNEQFF. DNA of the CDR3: TGCAGTCCCAAGGGAGCGGCCCTTGGTAATGAGCAGTTCTTC.

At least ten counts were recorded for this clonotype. The CDR3 is CSVRPDPNYGYTF. The CDR3 DNA sequence: TGCAGCGTTAGACCGGACCCTAACTATGGCTACACCTTC. The rearrangement joins TRBV29-1 to TRBJ1-2; D not resolved. V was clipped by 5 bases and J by 0 bases, with 10 bases between them. Germline CDR1 reads SQVTM; CDR2 reads ANQGSEA. CDR3 length: 13 residues. The variable domain in full, completed from reference TRBV29-1 and TRBJ1-2, reads SAVISQKPSRDICQRGTSLTIQCQVDSQVTMMFWYRQQPGQSLTLIATANQGSEATYESGFVIDKFPISRPNLTFSTLTVSNMSPEDSSIYLCSVRPDPNYGYTFGSGTRLTVV.

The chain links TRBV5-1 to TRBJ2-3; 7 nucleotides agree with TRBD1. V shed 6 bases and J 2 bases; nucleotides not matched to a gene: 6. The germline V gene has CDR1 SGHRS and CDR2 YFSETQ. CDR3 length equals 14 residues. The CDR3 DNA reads TGCGCCAGCAAAGAGGGGGCTATCACAGATACGCAGTATTTT. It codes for CASKEGAITDTQYF.

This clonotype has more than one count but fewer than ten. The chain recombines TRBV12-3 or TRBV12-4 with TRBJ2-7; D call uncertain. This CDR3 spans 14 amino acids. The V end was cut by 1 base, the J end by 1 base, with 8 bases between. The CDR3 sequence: CASSLEVGSYEQYF. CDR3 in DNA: TGTGCCAGCAGTTTAGAAGTGGGATCCTACGAGCAGTACTTC.

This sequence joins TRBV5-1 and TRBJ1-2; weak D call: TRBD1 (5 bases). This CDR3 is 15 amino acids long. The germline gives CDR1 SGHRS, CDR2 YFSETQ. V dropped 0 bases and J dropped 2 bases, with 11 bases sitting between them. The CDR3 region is CASSLGGTENYGYTF. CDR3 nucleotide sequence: TGCGCCAGCAGCTTGGGCGGGACGGAGAACTATGGCTACACCTTC. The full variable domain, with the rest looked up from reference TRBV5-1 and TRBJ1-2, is KAGVTQTPRYLIKTRGQQVTLSCSPISGHRSVSWYQQTPGQGLQFLFEYFSETQRNKGNFPGRFSGRQFSNSRSEMNVSTLELGDSALYLCASSLGGTENYGYTFGSGTRLTVV.

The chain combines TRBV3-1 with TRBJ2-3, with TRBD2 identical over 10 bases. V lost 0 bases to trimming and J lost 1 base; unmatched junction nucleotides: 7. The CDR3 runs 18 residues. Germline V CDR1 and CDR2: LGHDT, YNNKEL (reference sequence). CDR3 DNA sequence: TGTGCCAGCAGCCAAGACGCTAGCGGGAGAGGGCGCACAGATACGCAGTATTTT. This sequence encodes CASSQDASGRGRTDTQYF.

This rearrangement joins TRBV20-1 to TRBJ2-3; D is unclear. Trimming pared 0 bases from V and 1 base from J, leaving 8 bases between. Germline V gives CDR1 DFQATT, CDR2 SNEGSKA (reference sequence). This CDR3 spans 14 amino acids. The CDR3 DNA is TGCAGTGCTAGAGATGAAAGCGGCACAGATACGCAGTATTTT. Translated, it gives CSARDESGTDTQYF.

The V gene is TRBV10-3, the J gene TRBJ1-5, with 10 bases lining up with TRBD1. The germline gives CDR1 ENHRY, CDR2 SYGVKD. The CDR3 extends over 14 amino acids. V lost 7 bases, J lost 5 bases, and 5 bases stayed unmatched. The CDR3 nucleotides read TGTGCCATCAAGGGACAGGGGACGGATCAGCCCCAGCATTTT. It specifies CAIKGQGTDQPQHF.

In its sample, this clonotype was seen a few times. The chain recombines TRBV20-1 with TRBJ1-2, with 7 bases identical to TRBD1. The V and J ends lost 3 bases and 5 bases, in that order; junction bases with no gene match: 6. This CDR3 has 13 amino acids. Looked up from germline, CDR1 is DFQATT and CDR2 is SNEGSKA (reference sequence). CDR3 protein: CSASYRGWYGYTF. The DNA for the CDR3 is TGCAGTGCTAGTTACAGGGGATGGTATGGCTACACCTTC.

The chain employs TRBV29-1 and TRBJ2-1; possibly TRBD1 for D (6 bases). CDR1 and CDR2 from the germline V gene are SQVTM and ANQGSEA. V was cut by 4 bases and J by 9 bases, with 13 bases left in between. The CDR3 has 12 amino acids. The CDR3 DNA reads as TGCAGCGTTGGGGGCCAGGGGTCTGAGCAGTTCTTC. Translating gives CSVGGQGSEQFF.

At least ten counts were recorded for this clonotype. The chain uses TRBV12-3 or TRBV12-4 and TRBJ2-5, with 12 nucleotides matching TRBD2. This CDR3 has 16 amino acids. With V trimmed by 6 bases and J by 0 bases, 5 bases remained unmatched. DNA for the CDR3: TGTGCCAGCAGCCTCCGGACTAGCGGGAACCAAGAGACCCAGTACTTC. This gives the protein CASSLRTSGNQETQYF.

CDR3 sequence reads: CASSVDNHNQPQHF. CDR3 coding DNA: TGTGCCAGTAGTGTGGACAATCACAATCAGCCCCAGCATTTT. The chain carries TRBV19 and TRBJ1-5; possibly TRBD1 for D (5 bases). Germline CDR1 reads LNHDA; CDR2 reads SQIVND (reference sequence). The CDR3 is 14 amino acids. V lost 5 bases and J lost 3, with 11 bases in between.

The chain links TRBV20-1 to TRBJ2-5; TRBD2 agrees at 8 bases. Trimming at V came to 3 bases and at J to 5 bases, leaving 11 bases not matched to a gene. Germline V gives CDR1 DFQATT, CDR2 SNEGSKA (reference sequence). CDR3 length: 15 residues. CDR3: CSASFSGAVAETQYF. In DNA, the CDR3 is TGCAGTGCTAGTTTTAGCGGGGCCGTCGCGGAGACCCAGTACTTC.

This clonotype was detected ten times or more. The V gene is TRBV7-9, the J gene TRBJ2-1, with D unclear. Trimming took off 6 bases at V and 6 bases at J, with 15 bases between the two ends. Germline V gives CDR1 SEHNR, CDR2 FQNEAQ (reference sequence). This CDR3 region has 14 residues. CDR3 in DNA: TGTGCCAGCAGTTTAAAGACAAAGGGCAATGAGCAGTTCTTC. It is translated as CASSLKTKGNEQFF.

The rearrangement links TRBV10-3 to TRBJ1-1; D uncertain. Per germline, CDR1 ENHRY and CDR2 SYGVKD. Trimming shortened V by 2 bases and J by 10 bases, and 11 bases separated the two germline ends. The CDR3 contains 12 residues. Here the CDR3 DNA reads TGTGCCATCAGTGAGGCGCCGCCGCGAGCTTTCTTT. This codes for CAISEAPPRAFF.